The subject of this entry is one T cell receptor (beta chain). Its target is unknown. This record belongs to a study of identical twins. Overall study results and limits: Cross-sectional statistical analysis was relied on for the conclusions, without the same donors being followed.

TCRdb processed the 5' RACE reads anew with MiXCR; each CDR3 protein has one entry. The data hold roughly 220,000 distinct CDR3 sequences, with 5.5% to 7.5% observed a single time. The CDR3 spans 13 residues. Trimming took 5 bases from V and 5 from J; bases not matched to a gene: 5. The data were also submitted as part of a second study, on T cells expressing NK-cell markers. That study adds: The study found dominant NKG2C+ clonotypes at about 1.0-7.0% of CD8+ T cells in roughly six donors.

The chain is built from TRBV12-3 or TRBV12-4 and TRBJ2-7; TRBD1 agrees at 8 bases. Sequenced input: CD8+ T cells sorted from blood. The TCR comes from a woman aged 18 to 35 in good health. In DNA form, the CDR3 reads TGTGCCAGCAGTCCGGGACAGGTTAACGAGCAGTACTTC. Protein sequence: CASSPGQVNEQYF.